This TCR beta chain was recovered during a study of CD4+ T cells in melanoma. This clone has only a few counts. The antigen remains undetermined. This table comes from immunoSEQ multiplex PCR, and its TCRdb copy is limited to in-frame clones, with some not included. Altogether 12,000 to 15,000 clones are present, roughly 69% being singletons, with the ten largest covering around a sixth. CDR3 length: 13 amino acids. The germline V gene has CDR1 SGHRS and CDR2 YFSETQ. V was cut by 4 bases and J by 9 bases, with 16 bases left in between. Findings of the study overall: Neoantigen-specific CD4+ T cells in melanoma reportedly had diverse differentiation states. A reported correlation linked neoantigen-specific CD4+ T cells to CD8+, macrophage and B cell function.

The TCR sequence derives from a human donor with melanoma. Sequenced sample: cells from a culture (not recorded whether cultured in vitro). The chain uses TRBV5-1 and TRBJ1-1; possible D gene TRBD1, 5 bases. The CDR3, as DNA: TGCGCCAGCAGCCTAGGGGACCTGGGAAAAGCTTTCTTT. Its protein product is CASSLGDLGKAFF. Complete variable domain (other parts from reference TRBV5-1 and TRBJ1-1): KAGVTQTPRYLIKTRGQQVTLSCSPISGHRSVSWYQQTPGQGLQFLFEYFSETQRNKGNFPGRFSGRQFSNSRSEMNVSTLELGDSALYLCASSLGDLGKAFFGQGTRLTVV.